The 31 T cell receptor beta chains given below trace back to one sample, sequenced in a study of OX40 agonist ivuxolimab in advanced cancers. Measured with immunoSEQ multiplex PCR; TCRdb has only the in-frame clones, and not every one. The repertoire holds over 15,000 clones, with about nine tenths as singletons. Sequenced material: CD4+ or CD8+ T cells sorted from blood, taken in a trial of the OX40 agonist ivuxolimab. The source of these receptors is an adult with an advanced solid tumor such as melanoma, head and neck, liver or kidney cancer.

The chain joins TRBV19 to TRBJ2-2; 7 bases line up with TRBD1. This CDR3 region has 12 residues. Germline V CDR1 and CDR2: LNHDA, SQIVND (reference sequence). V was clipped by 10 bases and J by 7 bases; unmatched bases: 6. The CDR3 here is CATHRGGGELFF. In nucleotides, the CDR3 is TGTGCCACTCACAGGGGTGGCGGGGAGCTGTTTTTT.

The chain carries TRBV27 and TRBJ2-7, with D maybe TRBD2 (5 bases). V dropped 1 base and J dropped 0 bases, with 13 bases sitting between them. The germline V gene has CDR1 MNHEY and CDR2 SMNVEV (reference sequence). The CDR3 has 16 residues. CDR3 DNA sequence: TGTGCCAGCAGTTTATATCGGGATGAAAGCTCCTACGAGCAGTACTTC. Translating gives CASSLYRDESSYEQYF.

This rearrangement joins TRBV9 to TRBJ1-2; D call uncertain. Looked up from germline, CDR1 is SGDLS and CDR2 is YYNGEE. V lost 2 bases, J lost 8 bases, and 13 bases lay in between. The CDR3 sequence is 13 residues long. For the CDR3, the DNA is TGTGCCAGCAGCGTCTACCAAAACGGGGGCTACACCTTC. Translation gives CASSVYQNGGYTF. The complete variable domain, with remaining parts taken from reference TRBV9 and TRBJ1-2, reads DSGVTQTPKHLITATGQRVTLRCSPRSGDLSVYWYQQSLDQGLQFLIQYYNGEERAKGNILERFSAQQFPDLHSELNLSSLELGDSALYFCASSVYQNGGYTFGSGTRLTVV.

V is TRBV11-2 and J is TRBJ2-7; D may be TRBD1 (6 bases). CDR1 and CDR2 (germline): SGHAT, FQNNGV. With 10 bases removed from V and 4 bases from J, the gap between germline ends came to 11 bases. This CDR3 region has 11 residues. This chain's CDR3 is CATWGPYEQYF. CDR3 DNA sequence: TGTGCCACCTGGGGGCCTTACGAGCAGTACTTC.

This clone occurred once. This rearrangement joins TRBV13 to TRBJ2-7; D unresolved. V was trimmed by 1 base and J by 4 bases, leaving 14 bases between them. The CDR3 runs 15 residues. Germline lookup yields CDR1 PRHDT and CDR2 FYEKMQ (reference sequence). CDR3 loop: CASSLVGPGGYEQYF. The CDR3 nucleotides are TGTGCCAGCAGCTTAGTAGGGCCCGGTGGATACGAGCAGTACTTC.

The V gene is TRBV28, the J gene TRBJ1-1; D not certain. The germline V and J ends were trimmed by 5 bases and 3 bases, with 22 bases remaining between them. CDR1 and CDR2 from the germline V gene are MDHEN and SYDVKM. This CDR3 has 17 residues. This CDR3 is CASSDPYDNNGHTEAFF. For the CDR3, the DNA is TGTGCCAGCAGTGACCCCTACGATAACAACGGTCACACTGAAGCTTTCTTT.

This chain links TRBV19 with TRBJ2-7; D could derive from TRBD1 or TRBD2 (6 bases each). The germline V gene encodes CDR1 LNHDA and CDR2 SQIVND (reference sequence). The CDR3 has 12 amino acids. V lost 3 bases to trimming and J lost 5 bases, with 8 bases between them. The CDR3 loop is CASSIGGHEQYF. In DNA form, the CDR3 reads TGTGCCAGTAGTATCGGGGGCCACGAGCAGTACTTC. The entire variable domain, with the rest obtained from reference TRBV19 and TRBJ2-7, is as follows: DGGITQSPKYLFRKEGQNVTLSCEQNLNHDAMYWYRQDPGQGLRLIYYSQIVNDFQKGDIAEGYSVSREKKESFPLTVTSAQKNPTAFYLCASSIGGHEQYFGPGTRLTVT.

This chain uses TRBV6-4 with TRBJ2-3; tentative D call: TRBD1 (5 bases). This CDR3 spans 15 amino acids. The germline gives CDR1 MRHNA, CDR2 SNTAGT. With 5 bases removed from V and 2 bases from J, the gap between germline ends came to 14 bases. The CDR3 DNA sequence: TGTGCCAGCAGTAGGGTAGGGGCCCCCACAGATACGCAGTATTTT. The encoded protein is CASSRVGAPTDTQYF.

The CDR3 protein is CASSSGLAGDEQFF. In DNA, the CDR3 is TGTGCCAGCAGCTCGGGACTAGCGGGAGATGAGCAGTTCTTC. This chain uses TRBV11-1 with TRBJ2-1; 14 bases are shared with TRBD2. CDR3 length equals 14 residues. V shed 4 bases, J shed 8 bases, and the junction held 1 base outside the gene matches. Per the germline V gene, CDR1 is SGHAT and CDR2 is FQDESV (reference sequence).

The chain employs TRBV4-1 and TRBJ2-1; D ambiguous. Deletions cut 1 base from V and 3 bases from J, with 10 bases between. The length of the CDR3 is 15 residues. Germline values: CDR1 MGHRA, CDR2 YSYEKL. The chain's CDR3 is CASSQGRGDYNEQFF. The CDR3 DNA reads TGCGCCAGCAGCCAAGGGCGAGGTGACTACAATGAGCAGTTCTTC.

V is TRBV4-2 and J is TRBJ1-4; TRBD1 is a possible D gene (6 bases). V lost 1 base and J lost 10, with 16 bases in between. The CDR3 length is 15 residues. CDR1 and CDR2 (germline): LGHNA, YNFKEQ. CDR3 loop: CASSQGGGVLGKLFF. The CDR3 DNA follows: TGTGCCAGCAGCCAAGGAGGGGGAGTTTTAGGAAAACTGTTTTTT.

The V call is TRBV5-6, the J call TRBJ2-5, with TRBD2 matching 8 bases. Per germline, CDR1 SGHDT and CDR2 YYEEEE. The CDR3 has 14 amino acids. J gave up 5 bases and V 4 bases, and 7 bases lay outside the gene matches. CDR3 bases: TGTGCCAGCAGCCGAGCGGGAGAGGGTGAGACCCAGTACTTC. Its protein is CASSRAGEGETQYF. The entire variable domain, with the rest obtained from reference TRBV5-6 and TRBJ2-5, is as follows: DAGVTQSPTHLIKTRGQQVTLRCSPKSGHDTVSWYQQALGQGPQFIFQYYEEEERQRGNFPDRFSGHQFPNYSSELNVNALLLGDSALYLCASSRAGEGETQYFGPGTRLLVL.

The chain links TRBV7-9 to TRBJ2-7; D ambiguous. V was cut by 2 bases and J by 2 bases, with 7 bases left in between. CDR1 is SEHNR and CDR2 is FQNEAQ in the germline V gene (reference sequence). This CDR3 region has 13 residues. CDR3 coding DNA: TGTGCCAGCAGCTTACCCGTTGCCTACGAGCAGTACTTC. It codes for CASSLPVAYEQYF.

The chain joins TRBV5-1 to TRBJ2-7, with 7 bases lining up with TRBD1. Germline CDR1 reads SGHRS; CDR2 reads YFSETQ. The CDR3 runs to 16 residues. V was clipped by 0 bases and J by 5 bases; unmatched bases: 11. The CDR3 DNA is TGCGCCAGCAGCTTGGAGGTGACAGGGATTCTCCACGAGCAGTACTTC. It specifies CASSLEVTGILHEQYF.

This clone has only one observation. The DNA of the CDR3 is TGCGCCAGCAGCCAGGCCCTAGCGGGAGGGCTGTACAATGAGCAGTTCTTC. Residues: CASSQALAGGLYNEQFF. The V call is TRBV4-3, the J call TRBJ2-1, with 12 nucleotides matching TRBD2. The CDR3 is made up of 17 amino acids. Germline-derived CDR1 and CDR2 are LGHNA and YSLEER. The J segment lost 4 bases and the V segment lost 3 bases, leaving 7 bases of the junction unmatched.

The CDR3 DNA follows: TGTGCCAGCAGCTTACCCTTAGCGGGAACTACCACCGGGGAGCTGTTTTTT. It specifies CASSLPLAGTTTGELFF. The V call is TRBV11-3, the J call TRBJ2-2; 8 bases agree with TRBD2. CDR3 length equals 17 residues. From germline, CDR1 is SGHNT and CDR2 YENEEA. V lost 2 bases to trimming and J lost 4 bases; unmatched junction nucleotides: 9.

The chain has TRBV28 and TRBJ1-5; 7 bases are shared with TRBD1. The length of the CDR3 is 15 residues. The germline V gene encodes CDR1 MDHEN and CDR2 SYDVKM. V lost 6 bases to trimming and J lost 1 base; unmatched junction nucleotides: 6. Here the CDR3 DNA reads TGTGCCAGCAGACCTCAGGGGGTCAGCAATCAGCCCCAGCATTTT. It codes for CASRPQGVSNQPQHF. Full variable domain (remainder filled in from reference TRBV28 and TRBJ1-5): DVKVTQSSRYLVKRTGEKVFLECVQDMDHENMFWYRQDPGLGLRLIYFSYDVKMKEKGDIPEGYSVSREKKERFSLILESASTNQTSMYLCASRPQGVSNQPQHFGDGTRLSIL.

This clone came up once. V gene TRBV4-3 combines with J gene TRBJ1-1, with D possibly matching TRBD1 (6 bases). The CDR3 loop spans 14 amino acids. Germline-derived CDR1 and CDR2 are LGHNA and YSLEER. V shed 4 bases and J shed 4 bases, with 13 bases lying between them. CDR3 DNA sequence: TGCGCCAGCAGCCCTACAGGGTCGGCCACTGAAGCTTTCTTT. Residues: CASSPTGSATEAFF.

A few counts support this clone. This chain connects TRBV5-8 to TRBJ2-1, with TRBD1 identical over 10 bases. CDR1 and CDR2 from the germline V gene are SGHTS and YDEGEE. Trimming cost V 5 bases and J 7 bases; bases outside gene matches: 9. This CDR3 spans 15 amino acids. CDR3 protein: CASSHDRGLGNEQFF. The CDR3 coding sequence is TGTGCCAGCAGTCATGACAGGGGGCTTGGGAATGAGCAGTTCTTC.

V gene TRBV28 combines with J gene TRBJ1-5; D gene unclear. Per germline, CDR1 MDHEN and CDR2 SYDVKM. The V gene lost 2 bases and the J gene lost 5 bases, with 10 bases spanning the gap. The length of the CDR3 is 14 residues. Here the CDR3 reads CASSLDTLYQPQHF. The CDR3 DNA is TGTGCCAGCAGTTTAGACACGCTATATCAGCCCCAGCATTTT.

This chain uses TRBV28 with TRBJ1-1; possible D gene TRBD1, 6 bases. The CDR3 sequence is 14 residues long. The germline V gene encodes CDR1 MDHEN and CDR2 SYDVKM. V was trimmed by 5 bases and J by 5 bases, leaving 15 bases between them. CDR3 DNA: TGTGCCAGCAGTCCTAACACACAGGGAACTGAAGCTTTCTTT. Translated: CASSPNTQGTEAFF.

This chain connects TRBV30 to TRBJ1-1; D is undetermined. Germline lookup yields CDR1 GTSNPN and CDR2 SVGIG (reference sequence). The CDR3 length is 12 residues. V gave up 2 bases and J gave up 1 base, with 5 bases separating them. The CDR3 protein is CAWSWGNTEAFF. The CDR3 DNA is TGTGCCTGGAGTTGGGGGAACACTGAAGCTTTCTTT.

V is TRBV29-1 and J is TRBJ2-7; tentative D call: TRBD2 (5 bases). This CDR3 has 11 amino acids. V lost 4 bases to trimming and J lost 7 bases, with 11 bases between them. The germline V gene has CDR1 SQVTM and CDR2 ANQGSEA. The CDR3 region is CSVVGGWEQYF. The CDR3 DNA reads TGCAGCGTTGTTGGAGGTTGGGAGCAGTACTTC.

The V and J genes are TRBV28 and TRBJ2-3; perhaps TRBD2 as D (6 bases). V lost 6 bases to trimming and J lost 7 bases, with 17 bases between them. The V gene's germline CDR1 is MDHEN and CDR2 SYDVKM. CDR3 length equals 14 residues. The CDR3 reads CASRDRDSSYTQYF. The CDR3 DNA reads TGTGCCAGCAGAGATCGGGACTCATCCTATACGCAGTATTTT.

The CDR3 sequence is CASSNSNYGYTF. The CDR3, as DNA: TGTGCCAGCAGTAACTCTAACTATGGCTACACCTTC. The chain employs TRBV28 and TRBJ1-2; D is unresolved. This CDR3 is built from 12 residues. Trimming took 5 bases from V and 0 from J, leaving 4 bases between them. Germline V gives CDR1 MDHEN, CDR2 SYDVKM.

V gene TRBV28 combines with J gene TRBJ1-5, with D possibly being TRBD1 (5 bases). The CDR3 covers 16 residues. From germline, CDR1 is MDHEN and CDR2 SYDVKM. V was clipped by 5 bases and J by 2 bases, with 16 bases between them. Written as DNA, the CDR3 is TGTGCCAGCAGTCAACTCAGGGAGGATGGCAATCAGCCCCAGCATTTT. Protein: CASSQLREDGNQPQHF.

This chain uses TRBV18 with TRBJ2-7, with 11 bases aligning to TRBD1. The trim removed 5 bases at V and 0 bases at J, leaving 6 bases unmatched. This CDR3 contains 16 residues. Per germline, CDR1 KGHSH and CDR2 LQKENI. The CDR3 DNA reads as TGTGCCAGCTCAATCACCGGGACAGGGGGCTCCTACGAGCAGTACTTC. Its protein is CASSITGTGGSYEQYF.

In this sample, this clone turned up once. The chain is built from TRBV10-3 and TRBJ2-1; D is unclear. From germline, CDR1 is ENHRY and CDR2 SYGVKD. The V end was cut by 5 bases, the J end by 0 bases, with 5 bases between. The CDR3 spans 13 residues. CDR3 nucleotide sequence: TGTGCCATCAGTTCTAGCTCCTACAATGAGCAGTTCTTC. Protein sequence: CAISSSSYNEQFF.

V usage is TRBV27 and J usage is TRBJ2-1; 7 bases are a match to TRBD2. The germline V gene encodes CDR1 MNHEY and CDR2 SMNVEV (reference sequence). CDR3 length: 15 residues. Trimming removed 0 bases from V and 10 bases from J; junction bases left unmatched: 9. CDR3 loop: CASSLSAGQGGEQFF. In DNA form, the CDR3 reads TGTGCCAGCAGTTTATCAGCCGGGCAGGGAGGGGAGCAGTTCTTC.

V is TRBV5-1 and J is TRBJ1-1; D is unclear. V lost 7 bases and J lost 11, with 27 bases in between. The germline gives CDR1 SGHRS, CDR2 YFSETQ. The CDR3 spans 15 residues. CDR3 DNA sequence: TGCGCCAGCCACTCTTCGTTGACACCCCAGTCGGGGGCTTTCTTT. Translation gives CASHSSLTPQSGAFF. Based on the CDR3 plus reference TRBV5-1 and TRBJ1-1, the full variable domain is KAGVTQTPRYLIKTRGQQVTLSCSPISGHRSVSWYQQTPGQGLQFLFEYFSETQRNKGNFPGRFSGRQFSNSRSEMNVSTLELGDSALYLCASHSSLTPQSGAFFGQGTRLTVV.

The chain combines TRBV6-5 with TRBJ1-2, with 7 bases matching TRBD1. This CDR3 contains 14 residues. The J segment lost 4 bases and the V segment lost 0 bases, leaving 2 bases of the junction unmatched. Per germline, CDR1 MNHEY and CDR2 SVGAGI. DNA of the CDR3: TGTGCCAGCAGTTACTCTGGGACAGCCTATGGCTACACCTTC. Amino acids: CASSYSGTAYGYTF.